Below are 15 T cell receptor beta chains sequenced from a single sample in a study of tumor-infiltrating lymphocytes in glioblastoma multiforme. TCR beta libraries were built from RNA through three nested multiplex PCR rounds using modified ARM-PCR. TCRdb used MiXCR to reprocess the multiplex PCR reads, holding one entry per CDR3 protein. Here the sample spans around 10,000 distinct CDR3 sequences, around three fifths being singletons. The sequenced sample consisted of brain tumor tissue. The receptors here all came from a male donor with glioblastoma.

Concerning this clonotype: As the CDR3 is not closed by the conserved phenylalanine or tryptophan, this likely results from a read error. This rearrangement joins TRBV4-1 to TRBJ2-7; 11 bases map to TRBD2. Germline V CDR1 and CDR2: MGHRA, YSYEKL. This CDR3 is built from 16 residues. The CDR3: CPSSQDGLAGGGEQYL. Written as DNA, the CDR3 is TGCCCCAGCAGCCAAGATGGACTAGCGGGTGGGGGCGAGCAGTACCTC.

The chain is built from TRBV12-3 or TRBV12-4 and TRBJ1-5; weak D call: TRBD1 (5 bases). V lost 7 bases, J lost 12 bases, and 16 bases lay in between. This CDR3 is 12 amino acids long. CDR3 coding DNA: TGTGCCAGCAACGGGGACCCCGGGTGCCAGCATTTT. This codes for CASNGDPGCQHF.

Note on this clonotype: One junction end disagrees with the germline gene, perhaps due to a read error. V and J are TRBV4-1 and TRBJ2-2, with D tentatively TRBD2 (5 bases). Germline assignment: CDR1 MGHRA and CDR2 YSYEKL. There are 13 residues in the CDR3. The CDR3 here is CANSQSNAGELFF. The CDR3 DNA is TGCGCCAACAGCCAATCGAATGCCGGGGAACTGTTTTTT.

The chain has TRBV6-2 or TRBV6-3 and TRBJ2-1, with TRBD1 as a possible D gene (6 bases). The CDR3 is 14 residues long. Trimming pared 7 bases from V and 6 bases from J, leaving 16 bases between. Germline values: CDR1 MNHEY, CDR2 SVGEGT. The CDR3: CASTTGFSPNEQFF. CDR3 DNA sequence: TGTGCCAGCACCACAGGGTTCTCCCCCAATGAGCAGTTCTTC.

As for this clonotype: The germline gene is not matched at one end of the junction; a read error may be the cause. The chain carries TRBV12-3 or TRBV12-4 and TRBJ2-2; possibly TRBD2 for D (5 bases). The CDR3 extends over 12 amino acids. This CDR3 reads CASSLNTGELFF. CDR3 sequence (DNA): TGTGCCAGCAGTTTAAACACCGGGGAGCTGTTCTTT.

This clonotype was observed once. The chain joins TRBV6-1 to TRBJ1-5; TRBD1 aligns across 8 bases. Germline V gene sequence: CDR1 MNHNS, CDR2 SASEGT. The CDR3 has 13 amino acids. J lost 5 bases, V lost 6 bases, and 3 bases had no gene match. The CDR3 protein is CASRKDRDQPQHF. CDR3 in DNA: TGTGCCAGCAGGAAGGACAGGGATCAGCCCCAGCATTTT.

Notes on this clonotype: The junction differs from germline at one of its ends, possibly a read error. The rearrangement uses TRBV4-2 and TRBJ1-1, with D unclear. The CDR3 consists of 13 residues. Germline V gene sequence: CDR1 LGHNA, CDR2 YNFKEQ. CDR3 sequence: CASSQEPETEAFF. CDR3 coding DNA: TGTGCAAGCAGCCAAGAGCCAGAAACTGAAGCTTTCTTT.

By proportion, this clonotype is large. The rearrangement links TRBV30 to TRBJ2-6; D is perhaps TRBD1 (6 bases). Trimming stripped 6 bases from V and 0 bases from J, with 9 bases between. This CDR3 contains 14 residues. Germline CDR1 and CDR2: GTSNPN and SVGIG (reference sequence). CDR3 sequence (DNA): TGTGCCTGTACAGGGTGCTCTGGGGCCAACGTCCTGACTTTC. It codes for CACTGCSGANVLTF.

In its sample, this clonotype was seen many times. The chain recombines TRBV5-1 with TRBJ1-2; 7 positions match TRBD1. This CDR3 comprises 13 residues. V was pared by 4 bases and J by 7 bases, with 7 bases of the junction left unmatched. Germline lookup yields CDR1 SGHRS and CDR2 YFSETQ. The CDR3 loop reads CASSIDREFGYTF. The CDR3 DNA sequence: TGCGCCAGCAGCATCGACAGGGAGTTTGGCTACACCTTC.

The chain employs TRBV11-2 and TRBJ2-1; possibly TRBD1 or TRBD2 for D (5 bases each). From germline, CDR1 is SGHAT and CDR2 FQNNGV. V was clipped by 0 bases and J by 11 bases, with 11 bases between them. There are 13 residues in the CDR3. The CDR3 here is CASSLDMGDKQFF. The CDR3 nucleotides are TGTGCCAGCAGCTTAGATATGGGGGATAAGCAGTTCTTC.

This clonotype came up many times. The CDR3 here is CASSPLGIGGTDTQYF. The CDR3 nucleotides are TGCGCCAGCAGCCCCCTAGGTATTGGAGGCACAGATACGCAGTATTTT. This chain connects TRBV5-1 to TRBJ2-3; D call uncertain. Looked up from germline, CDR1 is SGHRS and CDR2 is YFSETQ. This CDR3 comprises 16 residues. Trimming cost V 4 bases and J 1 base, with 16 bases left between them.

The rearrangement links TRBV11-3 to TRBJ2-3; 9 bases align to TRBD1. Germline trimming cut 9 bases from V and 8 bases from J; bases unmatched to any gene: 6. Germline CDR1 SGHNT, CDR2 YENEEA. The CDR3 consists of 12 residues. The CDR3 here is CASSQGATTQYF. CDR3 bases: TGTGCCAGTTCACAGGGGGCGACTACGCAGTATTTT.

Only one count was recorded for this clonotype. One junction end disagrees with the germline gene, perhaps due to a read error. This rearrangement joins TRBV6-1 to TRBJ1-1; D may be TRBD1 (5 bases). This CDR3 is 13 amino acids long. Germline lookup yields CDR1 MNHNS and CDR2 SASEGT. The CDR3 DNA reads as TGTGCCAGCAGTCTTAACAAGGACACCGAAGCTTTCTTT. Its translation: CASSLNKDTEAFF.

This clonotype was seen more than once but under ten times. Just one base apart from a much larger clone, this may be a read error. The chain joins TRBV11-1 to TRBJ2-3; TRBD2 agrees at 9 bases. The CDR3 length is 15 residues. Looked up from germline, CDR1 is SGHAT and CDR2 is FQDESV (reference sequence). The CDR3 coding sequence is TGTGCCAGCAGCTTGACTAGCGGTCCCACAAATACGCAGTATTTT. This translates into CASSLTSGPTNTQYF.

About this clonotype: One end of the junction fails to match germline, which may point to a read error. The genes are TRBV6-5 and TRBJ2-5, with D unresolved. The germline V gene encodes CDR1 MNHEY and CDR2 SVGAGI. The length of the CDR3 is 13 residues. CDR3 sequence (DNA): TGTGTCAGCAGTCCTCTACCCCTCACGACTCAGTACTTC. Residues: CVSSPLPLTTQYF.